This is a list of T cell receptor beta chains from one sample in a study of blood T cell repertoires in COVID-19. Using immunoSEQ multiplex PCR, the repertoire was profiled, and TCRdb retains in-frame clones only, with some absent. Altogether 110,000 to 150,000 clones are present, approximately 80% being singletons, with the ten largest covering 1.5% to 2%. The sample comprised PBMCs or T cells enriched from blood (not recorded which). The receptors come from a woman aged 18-30 years who had been exposed to COVID-19. CDR3s leave out the opening cysteine and the closing phenylalanine or tryptophan. Rows give clone size only sometimes, using once, few, many, or a class for an expanded clone.

J: TRBJ1-6; V: TRBV27; size: .; CDR3: ASRRLH
J: TRBJ1-4; V: TRBV4-2; size: once; CDR3: ASSQFLDNGKFLGLF
J: TRBJ1-2; V: TRBV19; size: .; CDR3: ASSPAGTGTSGYT
J: TRBJ2-1; V: TRBV2; size: .; CDR3: ASRQDWNNEQF
J: TRBJ2-2; V: TRBV24-1; size: .; CDR3: ATSEAGRFGELF
J: TRBJ2-7; V: TRBV4-2; size: .; CDR3: ASSQDRQRVTYEQY
J: TRBJ2-4; V: TRBV19; size: .; CDR3: ASRRQGLAKNIQY
J: TRBJ2-2; V: TRBV29-1; size: few; CDR3: SVNVAGGPITTGELF
J: TRBJ2-5; V: TRBV15; size: few; CDR3: ATSSRTSMGLETQY
J: TRBJ2-1; V: TRBV2; size: .; CDR3: ASEKLAGVSEQF
J: TRBJ1-1; V: TRBV11-2; size: .; CDR3: ASSWKGKNTEAF
J: TRBJ1-1; V: TRBV10-3; size: .; CDR3: AISDTGSNTEAF
J: TRBJ2-7; V: TRBV21-1; size: .; CDR3: ASSRDRSNEQY
J: TRBJ2-7; V: TRBV6-1; size: .; CDR3: ASSETGTYEQY
J: TRBJ2-1; V: TRBV11-2; size: .; CDR3: ASSWELAAYNEQF
J: TRBJ1-1; V: TRBV5-4; size: many; CDR3: ASSLAPTGLNTEAF
J: TRBJ2-1; V: TRBV5-3; size: .; CDR3: ARSPGGRESNEQF
J: TRBJ2-3; V: TRBV27; size: .; CDR3: ASSLLAGTDTQY
J: TRBJ2-3; V: TRBV2; size: .; CDR3: ASSEARTTRTDTQY
J: TRBJ1-6; V: TRBV27; size: .; CDR3: ASSLVSRSYNSPLH
J: TRBJ2-2; V: TRBV19; size: .; CDR3: ASSIGAGGTGELF
J: TRBJ1-1; V: TRBV28; size: .; CDR3: ASSFGSGGNTEAF
J: TRBJ2-5; V: TRBV4-2; size: .; CDR3: ASSQGPSGGNRETQY
J: TRBJ1-5; V: TRBV30; size: .; CDR3: AWASRTGSSSNQPQH
J: TRBJ2-7; V: TRBV14; size: .; CDR3: ASSRATGTAYEQY
J: TRBJ2-7; V: TRBV29-1; size: .; CDR3: SAADYEQY
J: TRBJ1-4; V: TRBV4-1; size: .; CDR3: ASSRNPGQANEKLF
J: TRBJ2-7; V: TRBV7-8; size: .; CDR3: ASSSRRLAQNYEQY
J: TRBJ1-5; V: TRBV19; size: few; CDR3: ATTPETGIRGNQPQH
J: TRBJ1-6; V: TRBV20-1; size: once; CDR3: SASPGITYNSPLH
J: TRBJ1-1; V: TRBV6-5; size: .; CDR3: ASSSTGGTTEAF
J: TRBJ2-1; V: TRBV4-3; size: .; CDR3: ASSPDSTYNEQF
J: TRBJ2-7; V: TRBV5-5; size: .; CDR3: ASSLDPGTSGEQY
J: TRBJ2-7; V: TRBV24-1; size: .; CDR3: ATSAGTAYEQY
J: TRBJ2-1; V: TRBV4-1; size: .; CDR3: ASTKVAGPNNEQF
J: TRBJ1-2; V: TRBV7-3; size: .; CDR3: ASSSIPGQGSDYGYT
J: TRBJ1-2; V: TRBV2; size: .; CDR3: ASRGTGNNYGYT
J: TRBJ2-3; V: TRBV6-6; size: .; CDR3: ATRSSTSGNSDTQY
J: TRBJ1-4; V: TRBV7-2; size: .; CDR3: ASSPRQGTNEKLF
J: TRBJ2-1; V: TRBV19; size: few; CDR3: ASSIGTSGRYNEQF
J: TRBJ2-3; V: TRBV14; size: .; CDR3: ASSPSSGDTDTQY
J: TRBJ2-7; V: TRBV6-2/TRBV6-3; size: .; CDR3: ASSYSTGGPYEQY
J: TRBJ2-5; V: TRBV23-1; size: .; CDR3: ASSQGPGLATSELQETQY
J: TRBJ1-2; V: TRBV5-1; size: .; CDR3: ASSPRTGGYGYT
J: TRBJ1-2; V: TRBV18; size: .; CDR3: ASSPDSVYGYT
J: TRBJ1-4; V: TRBV18; size: once; CDR3: ASSGTAATNEKLF
J: TRBJ2-5; V: TRBV12-3/TRBV12-4; size: .; CDR3: ASSLTSGETQY
J: TRBJ1-4; V: TRBV24-1; size: .; CDR3: ATSDGFTSNEKLF
J: TRBJ2-4; V: TRBV3-1/TRBV3-2; size: .; CDR3: ASSQPDRENIQY
J: TRBJ1-2; V: TRBV12-3/TRBV12-4; size: .; CDR3: ASSPVAPYGYT
J: TRBJ2-2; V: TRBV27; size: few; CDR3: ASSTSYAGSGELF
J: TRBJ1-2; V: TRBV28; size: .; CDR3: ASQSGVEGYT
J: TRBJ2-1; V: TRBV5-1; size: .; CDR3: ASSDGTPSYNEQF